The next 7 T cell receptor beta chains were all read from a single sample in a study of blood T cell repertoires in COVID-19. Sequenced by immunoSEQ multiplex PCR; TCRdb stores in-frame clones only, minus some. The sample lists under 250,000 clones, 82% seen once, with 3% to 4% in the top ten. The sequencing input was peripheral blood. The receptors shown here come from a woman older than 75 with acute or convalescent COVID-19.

The CDR3 loop is CASRARLAGEPDTQYF. As DNA, the CDR3 is TGTGCCAGCAGGGCTAGACTAGCGGGGGAGCCAGATACGCAGTATTTT. V gene TRBV2 combines with J gene TRBJ2-3; 12 bases line up with TRBD2. Trimming took 6 bases from V and 4 from J; bases not matched to a gene: 8. The germline V gene encodes CDR1 SNHLY and CDR2 FYNNEI. The CDR3 spans 16 residues.

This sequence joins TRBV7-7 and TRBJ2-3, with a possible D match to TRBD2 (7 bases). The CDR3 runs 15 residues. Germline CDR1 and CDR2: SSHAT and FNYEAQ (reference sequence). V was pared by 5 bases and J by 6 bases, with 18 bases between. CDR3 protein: CASSPGGGGYDTQYF. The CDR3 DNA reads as TGTGCCAGCAGCCCGGGGGGCGGGGGTTATGATACGCAGTATTTT.

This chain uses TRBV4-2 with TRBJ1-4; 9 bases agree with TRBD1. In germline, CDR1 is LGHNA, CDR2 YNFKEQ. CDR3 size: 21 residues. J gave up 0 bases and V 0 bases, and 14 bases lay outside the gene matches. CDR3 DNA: TGTGCCAGCAGCCAAGATCGAGGGACAGGGACAATAATTGCAACTAATGAAAAACTGTTTTTT. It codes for CASSQDRGTGTIIATNEKLFF.

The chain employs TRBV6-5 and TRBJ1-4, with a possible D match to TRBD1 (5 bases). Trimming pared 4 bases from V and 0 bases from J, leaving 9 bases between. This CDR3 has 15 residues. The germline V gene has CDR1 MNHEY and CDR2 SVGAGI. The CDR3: CASSLLQATNEKLFF. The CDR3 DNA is TGTGCCAGCAGTTTACTACAGGCAACTAATGAAAAACTGTTTTTT.

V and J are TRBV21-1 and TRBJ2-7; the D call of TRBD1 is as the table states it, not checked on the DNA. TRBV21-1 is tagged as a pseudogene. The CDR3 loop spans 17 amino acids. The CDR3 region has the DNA TGTGCCAGCAGCAAAGATGGTTACAGGACCTCCTCCTACGAGCAGTACTTC. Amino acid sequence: CASSKDGYRTSSYEQYF.

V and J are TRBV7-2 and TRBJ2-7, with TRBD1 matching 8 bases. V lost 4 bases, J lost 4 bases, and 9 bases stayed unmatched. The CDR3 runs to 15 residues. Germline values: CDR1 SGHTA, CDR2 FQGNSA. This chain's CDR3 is CASSSRTGTGYEQYF. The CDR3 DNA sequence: TGTGCCAGCAGCTCAAGGACAGGGACTGGATACGAGCAGTACTTC. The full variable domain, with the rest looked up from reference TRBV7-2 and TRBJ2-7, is GAGVSQSPSNKVTEKGKDVELRCDPISGHTALYWYRQSLGQGLEFLIYFQGNSAPDKSGLPSDRFSAERTGGSVSTLTIQRTQQEDSAVYLCASSSRTGTGYEQYFGPGTRLTVT.

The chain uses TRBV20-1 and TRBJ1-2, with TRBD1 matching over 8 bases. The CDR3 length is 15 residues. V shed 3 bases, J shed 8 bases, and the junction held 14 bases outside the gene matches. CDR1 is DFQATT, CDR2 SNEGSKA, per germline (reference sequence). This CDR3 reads CSASSQGAKDGGYTF. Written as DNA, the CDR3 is TGCAGTGCTAGTTCTCAGGGGGCGAAGGATGGGGGCTACACCTTC.